The text below deals with one T cell receptor (beta chain). The antigen is unknown. This sample was taken from a study of T cells expressing NK-cell markers. For the study at large: Cells sorted as CD3+CD56+NKG2C+, CD3+CD56+NKG2C- and CD3+CD56-NKG2C+ T cells supplied the TCR beta repertoires. Sequencing covered eight donors, seven HCMV-seropositive and one seronegative.

This CDR3 is 12 amino acids long. Germline values: CDR1 SGHRS, CDR2 YFSETQ. Study conclusions and caveats: Topping the CD3+CD56-NKG2C+ fraction as well were these clonotypes, in four donors. Specificity for HCMV among expanded NKG2C+ T cell clones was not established.

After re-calling the 5' RACE reads, TCRdb lists one entry per CDR3 protein, DNA absent. There are 300,000 to 500,000 distinct CDR3 sequences in the sample, with about 10% held by the top ten. This sequence originates from a woman aged 50 to 65 in good health. The chain uses TRBV5-1 and TRBJ2-1; TCRdb gives TRBD2 as the D gene, but with no DNA this cannot be confirmed. The sequenced material came from blood T cells: a sorted CD56 or NKG2C T cell subset, CD4+ or CD8+ T cells, or bulk PBMC T cells (not recorded which). This CDR3 reads CASSLDRTSQFF. Complete variable domain (other parts from reference TRBV5-1 and TRBJ2-1): KAGVTQTPRYLIKTRGQQVTLSCSPISGHRSVSWYQQTPGQGLQFLFEYFSETQRNKGNFPGRFSGRQFSNSRSEMNVSTLELGDSALYLCASSLDRTSQFFGPGTRLTVL.